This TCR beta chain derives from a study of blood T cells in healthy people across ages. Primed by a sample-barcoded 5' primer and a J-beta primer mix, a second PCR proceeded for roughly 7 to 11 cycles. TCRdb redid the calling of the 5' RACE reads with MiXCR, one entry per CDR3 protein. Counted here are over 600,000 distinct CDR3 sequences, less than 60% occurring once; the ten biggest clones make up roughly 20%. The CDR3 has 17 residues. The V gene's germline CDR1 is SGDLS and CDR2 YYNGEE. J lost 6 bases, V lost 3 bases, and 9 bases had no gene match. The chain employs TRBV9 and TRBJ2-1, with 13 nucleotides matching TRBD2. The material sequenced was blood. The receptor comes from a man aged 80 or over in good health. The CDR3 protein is CASSETNRTSGGNEQFF. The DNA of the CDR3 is TGTGCCAGCAGCGAGACTAATAGGACTAGCGGGGGCAATGAGCAGTTCTTC.